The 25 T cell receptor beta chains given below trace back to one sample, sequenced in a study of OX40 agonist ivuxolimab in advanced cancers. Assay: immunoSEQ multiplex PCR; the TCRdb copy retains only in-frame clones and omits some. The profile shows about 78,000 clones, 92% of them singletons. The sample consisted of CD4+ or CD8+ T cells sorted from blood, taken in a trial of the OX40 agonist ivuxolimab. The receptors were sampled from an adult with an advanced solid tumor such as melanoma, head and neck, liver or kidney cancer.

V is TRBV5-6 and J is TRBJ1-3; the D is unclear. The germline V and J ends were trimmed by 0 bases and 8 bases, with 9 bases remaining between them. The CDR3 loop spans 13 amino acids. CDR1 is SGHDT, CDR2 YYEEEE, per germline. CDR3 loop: CASSLGQRDTIYF. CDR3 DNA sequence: TGTGCCAGCAGCTTGGGGCAACGAGACACCATATATTTT.

In DNA, the CDR3 is TGTGCCAGCAGCCTGGAGGGGGAGACAGATACGCAGTATTTT. As protein: CASSLEGETDTQYF. V usage is TRBV4-2 and J usage is TRBJ2-3; D assignment may be TRBD1 or TRBD2 (6 bases each). V lost 4 bases to trimming and J lost 3 bases, with 11 bases between them. The CDR3 extends over 14 amino acids. Germline values: CDR1 LGHNA, CDR2 YNFKEQ.

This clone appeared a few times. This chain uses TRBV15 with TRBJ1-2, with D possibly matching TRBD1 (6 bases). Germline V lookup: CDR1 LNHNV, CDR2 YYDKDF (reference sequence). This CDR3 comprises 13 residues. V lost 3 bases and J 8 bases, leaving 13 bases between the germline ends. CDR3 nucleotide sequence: TGTGCCACCAGCAGTTCGCCAGGGGTCGGCTACACCTTC. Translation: CATSSSPGVGYTF.

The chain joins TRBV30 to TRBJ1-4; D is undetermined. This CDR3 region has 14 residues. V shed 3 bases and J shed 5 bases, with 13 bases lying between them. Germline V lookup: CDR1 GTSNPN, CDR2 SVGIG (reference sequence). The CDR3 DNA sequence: TGTGCCTGGAGCAAGGAGAGGATCAATGAAAAACTGTTTTTT. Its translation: CAWSKERINEKLFF.

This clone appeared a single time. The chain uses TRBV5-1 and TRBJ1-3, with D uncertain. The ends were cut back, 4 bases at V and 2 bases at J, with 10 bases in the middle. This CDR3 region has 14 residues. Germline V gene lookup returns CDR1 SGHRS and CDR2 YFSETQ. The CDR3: CASSEASPGNTIYF. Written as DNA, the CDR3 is TGCGCCAGCAGCGAGGCCTCTCCTGGAAACACCATATATTTT.

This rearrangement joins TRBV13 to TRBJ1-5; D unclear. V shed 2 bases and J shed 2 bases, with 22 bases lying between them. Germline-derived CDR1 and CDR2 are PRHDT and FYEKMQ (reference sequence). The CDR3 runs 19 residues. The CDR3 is CASSLRIMGSVGGNQPQHF. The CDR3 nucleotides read TGTGCCAGCAGCTTAAGGATCATGGGATCAGTAGGAGGCAATCAGCCCCAGCATTTT.

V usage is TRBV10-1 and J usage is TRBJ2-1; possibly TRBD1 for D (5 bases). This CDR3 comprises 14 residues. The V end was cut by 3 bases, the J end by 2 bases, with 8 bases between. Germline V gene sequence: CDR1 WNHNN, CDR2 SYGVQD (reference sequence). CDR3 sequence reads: CASSDDSTYNEQFF. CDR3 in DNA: TGCGCCAGCAGTGATGACAGTACCTACAATGAGCAGTTCTTC.

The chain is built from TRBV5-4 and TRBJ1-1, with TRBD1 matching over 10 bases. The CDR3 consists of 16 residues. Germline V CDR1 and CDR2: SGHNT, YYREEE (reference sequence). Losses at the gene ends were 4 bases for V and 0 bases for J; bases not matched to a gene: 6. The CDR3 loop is CASSQGQGRMNTEAFF. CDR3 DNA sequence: TGTGCCAGCAGCCAGGGACAGGGGCGGATGAACACTGAAGCTTTCTTT.

The CDR3 DNA reads as TGTGCCAGCAGTGTCTCTAGCGGGGGCGATGAGCAGTTCTTC. Its protein is CASSVSSGGDEQFF. The chain has TRBV6-4 and TRBJ2-1, with 10 bases matching TRBD2. The length of the CDR3 is 14 residues. V lost 4 bases and J lost 8; bases outside the gene matches: 5. Per the germline V gene, CDR1 is MRHNA and CDR2 is SNTAGT.

Here the CDR3 DNA reads TGTGCCAGCAAAGCCACAGGGGGCGGCTATGGCTACACCTTC. It yields the protein CASKATGGGYGYTF. The chain links TRBV18 to TRBJ1-2; 9 bases fit TRBD1. The CDR3 has 14 amino acids. CDR1 and CDR2 from the germline V gene are KGHSH and LQKENI. Trimming at V came to 8 bases and at J to 4 bases, leaving 8 bases not matched to a gene.

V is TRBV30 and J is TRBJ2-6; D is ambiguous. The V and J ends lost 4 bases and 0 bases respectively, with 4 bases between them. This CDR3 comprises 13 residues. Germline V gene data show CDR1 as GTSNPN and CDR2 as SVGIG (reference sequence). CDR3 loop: CAWKISGANVLTF. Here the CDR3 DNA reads TGTGCCTGGAAGATCTCTGGGGCCAACGTCCTGACTTTC.

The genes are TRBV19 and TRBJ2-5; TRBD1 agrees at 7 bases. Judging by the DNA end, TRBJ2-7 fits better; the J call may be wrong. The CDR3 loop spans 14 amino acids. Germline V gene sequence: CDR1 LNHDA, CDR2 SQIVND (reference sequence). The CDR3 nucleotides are TGTGCCAGTAGTATCCTGGGACAGCCTTACGAGCAGTACTTC. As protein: CASSILGQPYEQYF.

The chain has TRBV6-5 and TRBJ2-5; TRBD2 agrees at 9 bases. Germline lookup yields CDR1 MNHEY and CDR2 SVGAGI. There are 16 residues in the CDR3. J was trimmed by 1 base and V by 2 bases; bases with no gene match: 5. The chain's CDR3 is CASSYQSGGLQETQYF. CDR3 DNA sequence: TGTGCCAGCAGTTACCAGAGCGGGGGGCTCCAAGAGACCCAGTACTTC.

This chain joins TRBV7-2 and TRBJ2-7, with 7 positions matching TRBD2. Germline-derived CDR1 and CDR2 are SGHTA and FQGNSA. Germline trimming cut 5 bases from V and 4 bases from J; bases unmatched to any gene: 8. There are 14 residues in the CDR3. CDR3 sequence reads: CASSPSGAWYEQYF. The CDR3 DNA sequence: TGTGCCAGCAGCCCAAGCGGGGCGTGGTACGAGCAGTACTTC.

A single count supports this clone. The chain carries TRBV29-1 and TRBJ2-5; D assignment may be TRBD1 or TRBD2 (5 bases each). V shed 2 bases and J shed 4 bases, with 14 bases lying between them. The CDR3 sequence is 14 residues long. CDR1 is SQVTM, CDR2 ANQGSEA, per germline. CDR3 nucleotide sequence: TGCAGCGTTGAACGGTCACGGGGCGGAGAGACCCAGTACTTC. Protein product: CSVERSRGGETQYF.

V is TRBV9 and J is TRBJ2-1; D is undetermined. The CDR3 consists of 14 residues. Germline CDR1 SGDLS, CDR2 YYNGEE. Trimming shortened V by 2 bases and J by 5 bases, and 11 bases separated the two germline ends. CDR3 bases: TGTGCCAGCAGCGTCGCCTCCTACCACAATGAGCAGTTCTTC. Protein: CASSVASYHNEQFF.

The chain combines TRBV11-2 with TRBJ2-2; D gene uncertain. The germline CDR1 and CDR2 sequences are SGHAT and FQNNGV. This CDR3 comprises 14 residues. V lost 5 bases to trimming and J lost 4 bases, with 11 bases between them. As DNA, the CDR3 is TGTGCCAGCAGCCCCACCTGGGGCACCGGGGAGCTGTTTTTT. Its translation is CASSPTWGTGELFF. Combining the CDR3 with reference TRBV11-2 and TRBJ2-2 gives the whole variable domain EAGVAQSPRYKIIEKRQSVAFWCNPISGHATLYWYQQILGQGPKLLIQFQNNGVVDDSQLPKDRFSAERLKGVDSTLKIQPAKLEDSAVYLCASSPTWGTGELFFGEGSRLTVL.

CDR3 region: CALKGGSGYGYTF. The CDR3 coding sequence is TGTGCCTTGAAAGGGGGTAGTGGCTATGGCTACACCTTC. The V and J genes are TRBV30 and TRBJ1-2; D is perhaps TRBD1 (6 bases). CDR3 length: 13 amino acids. V lost 7 bases to trimming and J lost 4 bases, with 16 bases between them. The germline gives CDR1 GTSNPN, CDR2 SVGIG (reference sequence).

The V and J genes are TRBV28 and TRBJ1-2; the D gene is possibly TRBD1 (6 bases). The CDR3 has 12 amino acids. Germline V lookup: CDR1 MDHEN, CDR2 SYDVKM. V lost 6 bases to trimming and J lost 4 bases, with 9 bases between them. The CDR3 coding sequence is TGTGCCAGCAGCACAGGGCCCTATGGCTACACCTTC. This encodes CASSTGPYGYTF.

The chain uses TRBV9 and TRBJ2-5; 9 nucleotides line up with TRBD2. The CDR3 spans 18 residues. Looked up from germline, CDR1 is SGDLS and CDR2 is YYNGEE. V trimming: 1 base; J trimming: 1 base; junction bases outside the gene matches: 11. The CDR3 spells CASSVLGGSGGAQETQYF. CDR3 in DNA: TGTGCCAGCAGCGTACTTGGAGGTAGCGGGGGAGCCCAAGAGACCCAGTACTTC.

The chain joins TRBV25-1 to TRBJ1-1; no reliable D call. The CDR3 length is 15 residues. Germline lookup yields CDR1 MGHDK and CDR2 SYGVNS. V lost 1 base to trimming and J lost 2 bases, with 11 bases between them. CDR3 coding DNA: TGTGCCAGCAGTGAATCTGGCAGAAAAAACACTGAAGCTTTCTTT. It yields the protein CASSESGRKNTEAFF.

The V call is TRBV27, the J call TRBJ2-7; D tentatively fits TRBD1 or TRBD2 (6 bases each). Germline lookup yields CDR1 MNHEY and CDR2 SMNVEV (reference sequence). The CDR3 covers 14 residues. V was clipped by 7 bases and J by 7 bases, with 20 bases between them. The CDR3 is CASTPGGSMGEQYF. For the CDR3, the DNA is TGTGCCAGCACCCCCGGGGGCTCCATGGGGGAGCAGTACTTC.

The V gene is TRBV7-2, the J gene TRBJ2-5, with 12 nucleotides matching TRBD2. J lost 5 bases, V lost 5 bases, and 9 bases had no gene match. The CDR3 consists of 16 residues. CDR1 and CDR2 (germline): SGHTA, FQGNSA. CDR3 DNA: TGTGCCAGCAGCCCCTCTAGCGGGAGGGCCCAGGAGACCCAGTACTTC. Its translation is CASSPSSGRAQETQYF.

The CDR3 nucleotides read TGCAGTGCTAGATCGACAGGGAATCAGTATTTT. Protein: CSARSTGNQYF. V and J are TRBV20-1 and TRBJ2-3; 7 positions agree with TRBD1. In germline, CDR1 is DFQATT, CDR2 SNEGSKA (reference sequence). V was pared by 2 bases and J by 12 bases, with 5 bases of the junction left unmatched. The CDR3 is made up of 11 amino acids.

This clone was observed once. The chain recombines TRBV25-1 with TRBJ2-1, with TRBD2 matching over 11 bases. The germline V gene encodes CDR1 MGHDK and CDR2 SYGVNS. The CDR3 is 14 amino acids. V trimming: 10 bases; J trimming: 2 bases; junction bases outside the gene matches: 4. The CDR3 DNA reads TGTGCCACCGGACTAGCGGGCCCCTACAATGAGCAGTTCTTC. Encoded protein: CATGLAGPYNEQFF.